This T cell receptor (beta chain) was recovered during a study of human T cells and chemical hapten exposure. Specified time point: patch test 2, 6 weeks after DPC sensitization. Treatment described: therapeutic diphenylcyclopropenone sensitization with weekly scalp DPC. Study-wide points: No alteration of TCRs above 1 in 1000 frequency was seen with DPC sensitization. It was expanded TCRs that formed significantly more large CDR3 similarity clusters than controls did.

Within the library, unique molecular identifiers were attached to each individual cDNA molecule. TCRdb ran MiXCR on the RACE reads and lists one entry per CDR3 protein. Of approximately 120,000 distinct CDR3 sequences in the sample, roughly 9% were seen once. Remarks on this clonotype: Its antigen remains unidentified.

The CDR3 runs to 14 residues. Trimming stripped 6 bases from V and 0 bases from J, with 11 bases between. This chain joins TRBV12-3 or TRBV12-4 and TRBJ1-2; no firm D call. This TCR came from a woman between 40 and 55 years old with alopecia areata. Some clones in this sample may be carry-over from other donors' samples. This specimen consisted of whole blood, obtained in connection with sensitization to the hapten diphenylcyclopropenone (DPC). Written as DNA, the CDR3 is TGTGCCAGCAGGCTTATGGGTCCTAACTATGGCTACACCTTC. It yields the protein CASRLMGPNYGYTF.